These T cell receptor beta chains were read from a single sample in a study of cytomegalovirus exposure and HLA in healthy donors. Data came from immunoSEQ multiplex PCR; TCRdb stores just in-frame clones and leaves some out. The sample has about 120,000 clones, 65% to 80% seen once; the top ten hold around 30%. The sequenced sample consisted of PBMCs. The receptors here all came from a man aged 60 to 75 in good health and CMV-seropositive. The CDR3 runs from the conserved cysteine through the conserved F or W. The D gene is left open where the match is weak. The listing skips clone size in some rows; elsewhere it reads once, few, many or a size class.

clone size,J gene,V gene,D gene,CDR3 DNA,CDR3 protein
-,TRBJ1-5,TRBV30,-,TGTGCCTGGAGTTTCCTCTGGGGGGGGCCCCAGCATTTT,CAWSFLWGGPQHF
-,TRBJ2-7,TRBV27,-,TGTGCCAGCAGTTTAGCGGGGGCCGACGGCGAGCAGTACTTC,CASSLAGADGEQYF
-,TRBJ2-1,TRBV12-5,TRBD2,TGTGCTAGTGGTTTGGTTCTCTGGAGAGGGAGGGTCGGCAATGAGCAGTTCTTC,CASGLVLWRGRVGNEQFF
-,TRBJ2-1,TRBV13,TRBD1,TGTGCCAGCAGCTCCGGGACAGAACATGAGCAGTTCTTC,CASSSGTEHEQFF
once,TRBJ1-5,TRBV28,-,TGTGCCAGCAGTCCACTTGGGGGCGCGGATCAGCCCCAGCATTTT,CASSPLGGADQPQHF
-,TRBJ2-5,TRBV11-2,-,TGTGCCAGCAGCGTCCTCCAGGGTCTGGAGACCCAGTACTTC,CASSVLQGLETQYF
-,TRBJ1-6,TRBV19,-,TGTGCCAGTAGCCGGGGTTGGGGGGGAGGTGATTCACCCCTCCACTTT,CASSRGWGGGDSPLHF
-,TRBJ1-1,TRBV11-2,TRBD1,TGTGCCAGCAGCTTCGACAGGGGAGGGGGCACTGAAGCTTTCTTT,CASSFDRGGGTEAFF
-,TRBJ2-2,TRBV10-1,TRBD2,TGCGCCAGCAGCGGCGGGGGGCATGGCACCGGGGAGCTGTTTTTT,CASSGGGHGTGELFF
once,TRBJ2-3,TRBV9,TRBD2,TGTGCCAGCAGCGCCGGGACTAGTACGTACACAGATACGCAGTATTTT,CASSAGTSTYTDTQYF
-,TRBJ1-1,TRBV30,-,TGTGCCTGGAGTTCGGGAGCCGGAAGTGAAGCTTTCTTT,CAWSSGAGSEAFF
-,TRBJ2-3,TRBV9,-,TGTGCCAGCAGCGTAGGGGTAGCGGATCTCACAGATACGCAGTATTTT,CASSVGVADLTDTQYF
few,TRBJ2-2,TRBV5-4,-,TGTGCCAGCAGCTTGGTCAGGGGGGATTCCTCCGGGGAGCTGTTTTTT,CASSLVRGDSSGELFF
few,TRBJ1-1,TRBV30,-,TGTGCCGGTGGGGCAATCGGAACTGAAGCTTTCTTT,CAGGAIGTEAFF
-,TRBJ1-2,TRBV7-9,-,TGTGCCAGCAGTCGAACGACGGGACAACACCTAACCCCTAACTATGGCTACACCTTC,CASSRTTGQHLTPNYGYTF
-,TRBJ2-7,TRBV5-5,-,TGTGCCAGCAGCCGCTTCTCTAGAGTTTCCTACGAGCAGTACTTC,CASSRFSRVSYEQYF
once,TRBJ2-2,TRBV6-1,-,TGTGCCAGCAGTGGACAGAACACCGGGGAGCTGTTTTTT,CASSGQNTGELFF
-,TRBJ2-1,TRBV30,TRBD2,TGTGCCTGGAGTGAGGAGTCTAGCGGGAGCTATGAGCAGTTCTTC,CAWSEESSGSYEQFF
-,TRBJ1-2,TRBV5-5,TRBD1,TGTGCCAGCAGCCCCCAGGTCGTAACAGGGGACAACTTCTATGGCTACACCTTC,CASSPQVVTGDNFYGYTF
few,TRBJ1-1,TRBV27,-,TGTGCCAGCAGTTTCCTGAGGAACACTGAAGCTTTCTTT,CASSFLRNTEAFF
-,TRBJ1-5,TRBV15,-,TGTGCCACCAGCAGAGATTTTGAGATTACCCAGCCCCAGCATTTT,CATSRDFEITQPQHF
-,TRBJ2-1,TRBV7-2,TRBD2,TGTGCCAGCAGCCGTAGGACTAGCGGCAATGAGCAGTTCTTC,CASSRRTSGNEQFF
-,TRBJ1-5,TRBV18,-,TGTGCCAGCTCGGAGGGCGGTAATCAGCCCCAGCATTTT,CASSEGGNQPQHF
-,TRBJ1-1,TRBV10-3,-,TGTGCCATCAGTGAACAACGAACCTTAACGACTGAAGCTTTCTTT,CAISEQRTLTTEAFF
-,TRBJ1-2,TRBV12-2,-,TGTGCAAGTCGCCGTTATCGGGACAGGGGGCCTCACTATGGCTACACCTTC,CASRRYRDRGPHYGYTF
few,TRBJ2-2,TRBV5-1,TRBD2,TGCGCCAGCAGCTTTATAGCGGGAGCACACACCGGGGAGCTGTTTTTT,CASSFIAGAHTGELFF
-,TRBJ2-1,TRBV18,TRBD2,TGTGCCAGCTCACCATTTAGCGGGGGAGACAATGAGCAGTTCTTC,CASSPFSGGDNEQFF
-,TRBJ1-2,TRBV30,-,TGTGCCTGGAATACAGGCTCTGAGTGGGGCTACACCTTC,CAWNTGSEWGYTF
once,TRBJ2-5,TRBV9,TRBD2,TGTGCCAGCAGCGTTGACACCGGGGGGGAGCAGTACTTC,CASSVDTGGEQYF
-,TRBJ2-7,TRBV6-5,-,TGTGCCAGCAGTTACCCTTCCGGACAGCCGTACGAGCAGTACTTC,CASSYPSGQPYEQYF
few,TRBJ2-5,TRBV7-3,TRBD2,TGTGCCAGCAGCCCAGGTCGTAGCGGGAGTGTAGAGACCCAGTACTTC,CASSPGRSGSVETQYF
-,TRBJ2-2,TRBV6-5,-,TGTGCCAGCAGTTTCGGAGGGGCGCTTGGCACCGGGGAGCTGTTTTTT,CASSFGGALGTGELFF
-,TRBJ2-2,TRBV7-3,-,TGTGCCAGCAGCAGTGCCGGGACAACGAGCACCGGGGAGCTGTTTTTT,CASSSAGTTSTGELFF
-,TRBJ2-1,TRBV29-1,-,TGCAGCGTTGAAGAGATAGCTTACAATGAGCAGTTCTTC,CSVEEIAYNEQFF
-,TRBJ2-7,TRBV6-1,TRBD1,TGTGCCATTCTTCAACCGGACAGGGCTGTCGAGCAGTACTTC,CAILQPDRAVEQYF
-,TRBJ1-4,TRBV7-6,-,TGTGCCAGCAGCCACCACATGGATGAAAAACTGTTTTTT,CASSHHMDEKLFF
-,TRBJ2-1,TRBV7-9,TRBD1,TGTGCCAGCAGCTTACCGGGACAGCAATACAATGAGCAGTTCTTC,CASSLPGQQYNEQFF
-,TRBJ2-3,TRBV29-1,TRBD1,TGCAGCGCTGAACAGGGGGCCACAGATACGCAGTATTTT,CSAEQGATDTQYF
-,TRBJ2-5,TRBV11-3,TRBD2,TGTGCCAGCAGCTCGGGACTAGCGGGGGCACGAGAGACCCAGTACTTC,CASSSGLAGARETQYF
-,TRBJ1-3,TRBV11-2,-,TGTGCCAGCAGCCCAGGTGCTGCCCGGGGAGGGTCTGGAAACACCATATATTTT,CASSPGAARGGSGNTIYF
-,TRBJ2-7,TRBV5-5,TRBD1,TGTGCCAGCAGCTTAGGACAGGGGAGGAACTACGAGCAGTACTTC,CASSLGQGRNYEQYF
-,TRBJ1-1,TRBV25-1,-,TGTGCCAGCAGTGCTGGACACACGAGGGCTTTCTTT,CASSAGHTRAFF
once,TRBJ2-2,TRBV10-1,TRBD1,TGCGCCAGCAGTGACGACAGGGCGAACACCGGGGAGCTGTTTTTT,CASSDDRANTGELFF
-,TRBJ2-1,TRBV4-1,TRBD2,TGCGCCAGCAGCCAAGGACTAGCGGGGGCCCACAATGAGCAGTTCTTC,CASSQGLAGAHNEQFF
-,TRBJ1-1,TRBV5-6,-,TGTGCCAGCAGCTCTCTGAGGACTGAAGCTTTCTTT,CASSSLRTEAFF
-,TRBJ2-7,TRBV5-4,TRBD2,TGTGCCAGCAGCATCGGGACTATCTACGAGCAGTACTTC,CASSIGTIYEQYF
-,TRBJ2-5,TRBV4-1,-,TGCGCCAGCAGCCAAAAACTAGCACAAGAGACCCAGTACTTC,CASSQKLAQETQYF
-,TRBJ2-3,TRBV29-1,-,TGCAGCCCCACTCGGTTTGATACGCAGTATTTT,CSPTRFDTQYF
-,TRBJ1-6,TRBV30,-,TGTGCCTGGAGTGCGACAGTGACTAATTCACCCCTCCACTTT,CAWSATVTNSPLHF
-,TRBJ2-3,TRBV7-9,TRBD1,TGTGCCAGCAGCCACGGACAGGGGGGCACAGATACGCAGTATTTT,CASSHGQGGTDTQYF
-,TRBJ1-1,TRBV5-1,-,TGCGCCAGCGGAGCTACAGGTACCATGAACACTGAAGCTTTCTTT,CASGATGTMNTEAFF
-,TRBJ2-7,TRBV11-2,TRBD1,TGTGCCAGCAGCTTAGATCGGACAGGGGTCTACGAGCAGTACTTC,CASSLDRTGVYEQYF
-,TRBJ2-7,TRBV7-8,TRBD1,TGTGCCAGCAGCTCGAACCGGGACAGGACCTACGAGCAGTACTTC,CASSSNRDRTYEQYF
-,TRBJ2-7,TRBV7-2,TRBD2,TGTGCCAGCAGACCAGATAGCGGGAGAGTATCCTACGAGCAGTACTTC,CASRPDSGRVSYEQYF
once,TRBJ1-2,TRBV6-4,TRBD1,TGTGCCAGCAGTGACTCGGCGGGACAGAACTATGGCTACACCTTC,CASSDSAGQNYGYTF
once,TRBJ1-1,TRBV5-8,TRBD1,TGTGCCAGCAGCTCCAGGGGGCCGAAGAACACTGAAGCTTTCTTT,CASSSRGPKNTEAFF
-,TRBJ2-7,TRBV18,-,TGTGCCAGCTCACCACCGATAGGACAGACCTACGAGCAGTACTTC,CASSPPIGQTYEQYF
-,TRBJ2-1,TRBV2,TRBD2,TGTGCCAGCAGCGTTACTCAAGCGGGGGACAATGAGCAGTTCTTC,CASSVTQAGDNEQFF